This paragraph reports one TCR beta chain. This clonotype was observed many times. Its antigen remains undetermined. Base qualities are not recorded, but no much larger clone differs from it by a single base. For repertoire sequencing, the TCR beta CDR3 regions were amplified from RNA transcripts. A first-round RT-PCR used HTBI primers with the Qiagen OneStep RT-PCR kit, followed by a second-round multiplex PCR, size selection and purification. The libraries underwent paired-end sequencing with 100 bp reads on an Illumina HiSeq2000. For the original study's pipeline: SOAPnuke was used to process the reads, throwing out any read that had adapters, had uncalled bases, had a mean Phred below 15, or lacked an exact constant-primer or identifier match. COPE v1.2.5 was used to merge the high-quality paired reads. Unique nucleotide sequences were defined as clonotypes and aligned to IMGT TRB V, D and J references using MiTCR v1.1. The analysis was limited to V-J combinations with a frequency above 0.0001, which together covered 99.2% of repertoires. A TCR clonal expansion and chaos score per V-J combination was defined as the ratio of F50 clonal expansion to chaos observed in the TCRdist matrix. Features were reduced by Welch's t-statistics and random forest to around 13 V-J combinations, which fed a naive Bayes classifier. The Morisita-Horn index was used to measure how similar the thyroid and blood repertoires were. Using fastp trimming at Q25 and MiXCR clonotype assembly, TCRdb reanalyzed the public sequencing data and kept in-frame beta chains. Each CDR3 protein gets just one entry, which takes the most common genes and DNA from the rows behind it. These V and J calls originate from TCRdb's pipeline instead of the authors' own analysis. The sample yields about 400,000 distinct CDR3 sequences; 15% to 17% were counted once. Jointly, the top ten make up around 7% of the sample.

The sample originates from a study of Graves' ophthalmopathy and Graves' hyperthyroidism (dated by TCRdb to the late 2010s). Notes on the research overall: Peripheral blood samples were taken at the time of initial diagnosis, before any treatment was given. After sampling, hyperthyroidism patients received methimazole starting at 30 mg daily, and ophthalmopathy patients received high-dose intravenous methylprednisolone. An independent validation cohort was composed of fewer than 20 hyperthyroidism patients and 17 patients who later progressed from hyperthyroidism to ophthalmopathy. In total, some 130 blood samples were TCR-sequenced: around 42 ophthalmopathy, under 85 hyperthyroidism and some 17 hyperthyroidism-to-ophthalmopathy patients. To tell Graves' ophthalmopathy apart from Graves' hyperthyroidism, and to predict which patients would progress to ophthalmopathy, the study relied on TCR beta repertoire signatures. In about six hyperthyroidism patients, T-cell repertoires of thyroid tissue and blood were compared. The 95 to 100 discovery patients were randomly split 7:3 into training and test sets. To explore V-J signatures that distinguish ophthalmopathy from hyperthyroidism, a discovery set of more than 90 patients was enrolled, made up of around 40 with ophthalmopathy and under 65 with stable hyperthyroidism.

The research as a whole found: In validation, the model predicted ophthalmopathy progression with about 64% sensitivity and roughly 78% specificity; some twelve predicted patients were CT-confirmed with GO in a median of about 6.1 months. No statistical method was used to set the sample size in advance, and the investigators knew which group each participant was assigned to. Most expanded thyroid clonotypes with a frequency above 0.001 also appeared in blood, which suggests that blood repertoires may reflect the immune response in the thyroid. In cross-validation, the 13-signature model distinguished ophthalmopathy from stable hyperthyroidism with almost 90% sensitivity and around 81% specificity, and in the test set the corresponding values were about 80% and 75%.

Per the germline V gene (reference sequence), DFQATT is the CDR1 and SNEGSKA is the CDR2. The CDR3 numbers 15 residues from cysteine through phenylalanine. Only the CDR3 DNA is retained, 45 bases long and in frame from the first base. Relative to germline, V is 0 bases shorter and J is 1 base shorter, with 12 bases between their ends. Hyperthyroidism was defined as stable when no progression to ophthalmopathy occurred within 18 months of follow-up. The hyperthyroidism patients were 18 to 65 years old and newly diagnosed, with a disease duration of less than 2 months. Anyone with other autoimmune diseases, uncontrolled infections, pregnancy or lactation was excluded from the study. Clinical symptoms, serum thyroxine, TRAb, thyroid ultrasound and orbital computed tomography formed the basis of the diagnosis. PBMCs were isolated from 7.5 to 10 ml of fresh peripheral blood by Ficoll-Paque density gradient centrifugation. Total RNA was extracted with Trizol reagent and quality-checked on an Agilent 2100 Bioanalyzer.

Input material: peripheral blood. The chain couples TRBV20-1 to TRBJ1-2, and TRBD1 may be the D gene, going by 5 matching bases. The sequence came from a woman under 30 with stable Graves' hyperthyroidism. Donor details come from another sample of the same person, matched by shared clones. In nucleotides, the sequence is TGCAGTGCTAGAGATCAGCAGGGCAATAACTATGGCTACACCTTC. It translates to CSARDQQGNNYGYTF.